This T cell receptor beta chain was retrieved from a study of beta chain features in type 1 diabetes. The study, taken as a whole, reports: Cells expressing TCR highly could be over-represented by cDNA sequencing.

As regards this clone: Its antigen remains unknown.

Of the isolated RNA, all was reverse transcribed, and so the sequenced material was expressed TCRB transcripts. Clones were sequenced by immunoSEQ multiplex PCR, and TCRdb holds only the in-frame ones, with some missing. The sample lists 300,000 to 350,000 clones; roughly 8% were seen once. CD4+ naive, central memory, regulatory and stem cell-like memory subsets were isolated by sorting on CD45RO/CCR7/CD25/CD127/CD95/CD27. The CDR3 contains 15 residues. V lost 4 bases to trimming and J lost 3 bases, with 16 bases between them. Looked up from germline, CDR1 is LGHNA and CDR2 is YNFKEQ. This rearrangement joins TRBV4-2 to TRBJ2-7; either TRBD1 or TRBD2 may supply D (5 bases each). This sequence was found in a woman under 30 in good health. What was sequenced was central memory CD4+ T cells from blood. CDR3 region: CASSPTPADNYEQYF. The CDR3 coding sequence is TGTGCCAGCAGCCCGACCCCAGCGGACAACTACGAGCAGTACTTC.